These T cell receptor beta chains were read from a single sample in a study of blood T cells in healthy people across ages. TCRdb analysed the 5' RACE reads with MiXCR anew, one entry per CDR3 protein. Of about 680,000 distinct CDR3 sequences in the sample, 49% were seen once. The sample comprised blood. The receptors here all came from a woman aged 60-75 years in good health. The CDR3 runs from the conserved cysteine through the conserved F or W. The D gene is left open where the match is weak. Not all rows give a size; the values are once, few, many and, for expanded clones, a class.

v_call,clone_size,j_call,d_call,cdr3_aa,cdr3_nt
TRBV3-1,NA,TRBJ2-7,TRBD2,CASSQVAGGPYEQYF,TGTGCCAGCAGCCAAGTAGCGGGAGGGCCCTACGAGCAGTACTTC
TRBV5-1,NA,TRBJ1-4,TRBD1,CASSILTGTNEKLFF,TGCGCCAGCAGCATACTGACAGGGACTAATGAAAAACTGTTTTTT
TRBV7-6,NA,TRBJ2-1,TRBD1,CASSPQRPGQSDEQFF,TGTGCCAGCAGCCCCCAACGGCCGGGACAGAGCGATGAGCAGTTCTTC
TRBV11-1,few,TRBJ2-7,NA,CASSLEASSYNEQYF,TGTGCCAGCAGCTTAGAGGCGAGCTCCTACAATGAGCAGTACTTC
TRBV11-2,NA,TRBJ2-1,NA,CASSSRGYQETQFF,TGTGCCAGCAGCTCCCGGGGGTACCAAGAGACCCAGTTCTTC
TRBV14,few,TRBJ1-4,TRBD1,CASSQERGGEKLFF,TGTGCCAGCAGCCAAGAGCGAGGGGGCGAAAAACTGTTTTTT
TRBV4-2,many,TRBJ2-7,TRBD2,CASSKTSGVYEQYF,TGTGCCAGCAGCAAGACTAGCGGGGTCTACGAGCAGTACTTC
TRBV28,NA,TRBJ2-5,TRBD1,CASRSFGTALQETQYF,TGTGCCAGCAGAAGTTTCGGGACAGCCCTTCAAGAGACCCAGTACTTC
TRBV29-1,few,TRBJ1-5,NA,CSAGEGNQPQHF,TGCAGCGCAGGAGAGGGCAATCAGCCCCAGCATTTT
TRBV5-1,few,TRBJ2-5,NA,CASRTGVGNEQYF,TGCGCCAGCCGGACTGGCGTTGGGAATGAGCAGTACTTC
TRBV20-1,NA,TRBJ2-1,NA,CSAEGGALYNEQFF,TGCAGTGCCGAGGGGGGGGCTCTTTACAATGAGCAGTTCTTC
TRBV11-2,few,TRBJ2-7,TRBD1,CASSTGTGISYEQYF,TGTGCCAGCAGCACCGGGACAGGGATCTCCTACGAGCAGTACTTC
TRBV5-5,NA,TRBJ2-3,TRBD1,CASSLGAGGFGDTQYF,TGTGCCAGCAGCTTGGGGGCAGGGGGATTCGGAGATACGCAGTATTTT
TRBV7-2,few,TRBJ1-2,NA,CASSLERGWGGYTF,TGTGCCAGCAGCTTAGAGCGGGGTTGGGGCGGCTACACCTTC
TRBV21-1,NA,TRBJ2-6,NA,CASSKVPPRWTGVSGANVLTF,TGTGCCAGCAGCAAAGTTCCCCCAAGGTGGACAGGGGTATCTGGGGCCAACGTCCTGACTTTC
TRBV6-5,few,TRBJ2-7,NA,CASKNTGRGYEQYF,TGTGCCAGCAAAAACACGGGAAGGGGGTACGAGCAGTACTTC
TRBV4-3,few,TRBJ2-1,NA,CASSQETDNEQFF,TGCGCCAGCAGCCAAGAAACTGACAATGAGCAGTTCTTC
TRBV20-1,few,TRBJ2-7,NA,CSARALRGPYEQYF,TGCAGTGCTAGAGCCCTGCGGGGTCCCTACGAGCAGTACTTC
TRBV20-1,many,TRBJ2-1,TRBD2,CSASPGTSDSNEQFF,TGCAGTGCTAGCCCCGGGACTAGCGACAGCAATGAGCAGTTCTTC
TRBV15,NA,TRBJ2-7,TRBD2,CATSRTLGLAGEDNEQYF,TGTGCCACCAGCAGGACCTTGGGACTAGCGGGAGAAGACAATGAGCAGTACTTC
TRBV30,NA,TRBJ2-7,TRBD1,CAWSDRGRVYEQYF,TGTGCCTGGAGTGACAGGGGGCGGGTATACGAGCAGTACTTC
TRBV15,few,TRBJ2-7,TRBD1,CATSRGGQGRYEQYF,TGTGCCACCAGCAGAGGGGGACAGGGTCGATACGAGCAGTACTTC
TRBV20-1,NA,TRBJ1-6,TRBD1,CSAGTTGVAENSPLHF,TGCAGTGCTGGAACGACAGGGGTCGCGGAAAATTCACCCCTCCACTTT
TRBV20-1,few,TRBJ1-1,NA,CSARGTLNTEAFF,TGCAGTGCTAGAGGGACACTGAACACTGAAGCTTTCTTT
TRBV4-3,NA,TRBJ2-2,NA,CASSQDMGTGELFF,TGCGCCAGCAGCCAAGACATGGGGACCGGGGAGCTGTTTTTT
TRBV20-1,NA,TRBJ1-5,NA,CSARGGNQPQHF,TGCAGTGCTAGGGGCGGCAATCAGCCCCAGCATTTT
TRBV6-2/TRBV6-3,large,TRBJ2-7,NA,CASSYTQLAAVYEQYF,TGTGCCAGCAGTTACACCCAACTAGCTGCGGTCTACGAGCAGTACTTC
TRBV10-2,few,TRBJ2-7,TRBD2,CASNSPTSGRTYEQYF,TGCGCCAGCAACTCCCCTACTAGCGGGAGAACCTACGAGCAGTACTTC
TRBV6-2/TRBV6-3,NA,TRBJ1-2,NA,CASSYSIRGRLYGYTF,TGTGCCAGCAGTTACTCGATTCGGGGGCGCCTCTATGGCTACACCTTC
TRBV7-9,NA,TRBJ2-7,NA,CASSFGAAASYEQYF,TGTGCCAGCAGCTTTGGTGCGGCGGCGTCCTACGAGCAGTACTTC
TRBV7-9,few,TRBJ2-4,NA,CASSPPEGSIQYF,TGTGCCAGCAGCCCGCCTGAGGGAAGTATTCAGTACTTC
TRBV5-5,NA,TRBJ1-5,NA,CASSHTAGIQHF,TGTGCCAGCAGCCACACCGCCGGGATCCAGCATTTT
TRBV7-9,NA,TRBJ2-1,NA,CASSTGVIEQFF,TGTGCCAGCAGCACCGGGGTTATCGAGCAGTTCTTC
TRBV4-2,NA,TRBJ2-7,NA,CASSHWSGGPYEQYF,TGTGCCAGCAGCCATTGGTCGGGCGGTCCCTACGAGCAGTACTTC
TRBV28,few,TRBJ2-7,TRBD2,CASSLSPQREDYEQYF,TGTGCCAGCAGTTTATCCCCCCAGCGGGAGGACTACGAGCAGTACTTC
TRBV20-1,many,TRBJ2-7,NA,CSARDLGAHGEQYF,TGCAGTGCTAGAGATTTAGGGGCCCATGGCGAGCAGTACTTC
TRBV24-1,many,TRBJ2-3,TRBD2,CATREGSGIDTQYF,TGTGCCACCCGAGAAGGTAGCGGGATTGATACGCAGTATTTT
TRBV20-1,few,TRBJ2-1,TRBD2,CSANPTSGSRNEQFF,TGCAGTGCCAATCCGACTAGCGGGTCAAGGAATGAGCAGTTCTTC
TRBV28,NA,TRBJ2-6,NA,CASVPQGSGANVLTF,TGTGCCAGCGTCCCACAGGGCTCTGGGGCCAACGTCCTGACTTTC
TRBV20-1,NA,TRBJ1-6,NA,CSAWTADYNSPLHF,TGCAGTGCTTGGACAGCGGATTATAATTCACCCCTCCACTTT
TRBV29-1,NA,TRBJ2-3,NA,CSVGKDRPQYF,TGCAGCGTTGGTAAAGACCGTCCTCAGTATTTT